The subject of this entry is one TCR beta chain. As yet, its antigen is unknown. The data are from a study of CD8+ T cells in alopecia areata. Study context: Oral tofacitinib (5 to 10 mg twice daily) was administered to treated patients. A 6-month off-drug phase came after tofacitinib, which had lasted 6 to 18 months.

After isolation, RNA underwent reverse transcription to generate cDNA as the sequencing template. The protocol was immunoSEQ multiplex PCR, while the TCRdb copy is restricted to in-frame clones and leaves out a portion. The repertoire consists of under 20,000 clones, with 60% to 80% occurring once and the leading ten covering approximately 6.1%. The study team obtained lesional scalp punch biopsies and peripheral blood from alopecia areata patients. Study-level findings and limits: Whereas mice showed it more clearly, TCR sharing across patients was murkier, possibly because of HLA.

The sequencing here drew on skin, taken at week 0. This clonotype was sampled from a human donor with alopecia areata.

The CDR3 DNA sequence: TGTGCCAGCAGCTCCGACGCGGAGACCCAGTACTTC. Protein product: CASSSDAETQYF. The chain carries TRBV5-6 and TRBJ2-5; D unresolved. Germline lookup yields CDR1 SGHDT and CDR2 YYEEEE. Trimming left V 3 bases short and J 5 bases short, with 8 bases between. This CDR3 is 12 amino acids long.